These T cell receptor beta chains were read from a single sample in a study of blood T cells in healthy people across ages. A single record per CDR3 protein comes from TCRdb applying MiXCR to the 5' RACE reads. Counted here are nearly 1 million distinct CDR3 sequences, 51% occurring once; the ten biggest clones make up about a fifth. Source material: blood. These receptors were collected from a woman between 55 and 75 years old in good health. CDR3s include the opening cysteine and the closing phenylalanine or tryptophan. A D gene is named only where the DNA matches it firmly. Rows give clone size only sometimes, using once, few, many, or a class for an expanded clone.

J	D	size	V	CDR3	DNA
TRBJ2-3	NA	NA	TRBV12-3/TRBV12-4	CASSKSWLATDTQYF	TGTGCCAGCAGTAAGAGCTGGTTGGCCACAGATACGCAGTATTTT
TRBJ2-5	NA	NA	TRBV11-2	CASSSHFAPQETQYF	TGTGCCAGCAGCTCCCATTTTGCGCCGCAAGAGACCCAGTACTTC
TRBJ2-7	TRBD1	few	TRBV7-9	CASSLATGGEKDYEQYF	TGTGCCAGCAGCTTAGCAACAGGGGGCGAAAAGGACTACGAGCAGTACTTC
TRBJ2-4	NA	NA	TRBV5-1	CASSLGEVGQPQYF	TGCGCCAGCAGCTTGGGGGAAGTCGGCCAACCGCAGTACTTC
TRBJ2-5	TRBD2	NA	TRBV4-1	CASSPLAGGIQETQYF	TGCGCCAGCAGTCCTCTAGCGGGGGGGATCCAAGAGACCCAGTACTTC
TRBJ2-5	NA	few	TRBV28	CASTSGRSQESQYF	TGTGCCAGCACCTCGGGACGCAGCCAAGAGTCCCAGTACTTC
TRBJ1-2	NA	NA	TRBV5-4	CASSLAIRGDYGYTF	TGTGCCAGCAGCTTGGCGATACGTGGGGACTATGGCTACACCTTC
TRBJ2-2	NA	NA	TRBV5-1	CASSEGLSSGELFF	TGCGCCAGCAGCGAGGGATTAAGTTCCGGGGAGCTGTTTTTT
TRBJ2-7	NA	few	TRBV28	CASRQIGHEQYF	TGTGCCAGCAGACAGATAGGCCACGAGCAGTACTTC
TRBJ2-4	NA	few	TRBV5-1	CASSLFFTLGTQRAIQYF	TGCGCCAGCAGCTTGTTTTTTACCCTCGGGACTCAAAGGGCCATTCAGTACTTC
TRBJ2-3	NA	few	TRBV10-3	CAISESYDTQYF	TGTGCCATCAGTGAGAGTTATGATACGCAGTATTTT
TRBJ1-1	NA	NA	TRBV7-3	CASSFGPRGAEAFF	TGTGCCAGCAGCTTTGGGCCCCGGGGGGCTGAAGCTTTCTTT
TRBJ2-4	NA	many	TRBV29-1	CSVEGEAKNIQYF	TGCAGCGTTGAAGGGGAAGCCAAAAACATTCAGTACTTC
TRBJ2-2	NA	NA	TRBV3-1	CASSPSSDPNTGELFF	TGTGCCAGCAGCCCATCCTCGGACCCGAACACCGGGGAGCTGTTTTTT
TRBJ1-2	NA	few	TRBV25-1	CASSTDPANGYTF	TGTGCCAGCAGTACGGACCCAGCGAATGGCTACACCTTC
TRBJ2-7	NA	few	TRBV27	CASSFGRGNNEQYF	TGTGCCAGCAGTTTCGGTCGCGGGAATAACGAGCAGTACTTC
TRBJ2-4	NA	NA	TRBV29-1	CSSGAVESPAKNIQYF	TGCAGCAGTGGGGCCGTAGAATCCCCTGCCAAAAACATTCAGTACTTC
TRBJ1-2	NA	NA	TRBV25-1	CATQREVGGPYGYTF	TGTGCCACCCAGCGGGAGGTGGGGGGACCCTATGGCTACACCTTC
TRBJ1-2	NA	NA	TRBV10-3	CAISMLLAGTTYGYTF	TGTGCCATCAGTATGCTGTTGGCCGGGACAACCTATGGCTACACCTTC
TRBJ1-2	NA	NA	TRBV6-2/TRBV6-3	CASSPGTPEHISLYGYTF	TGTGCCAGCAGTCCCGGGACACCGGAACACATATCGCTTTATGGCTACACCTTC
TRBJ2-7	TRBD1	NA	TRBV28	CASSRQGKVGEQYF	TGTGCCAGCAGTCGACAGGGGAAGGTAGGCGAGCAGTACTTC
TRBJ2-1	NA	many	TRBV4-1	CASRHIGNEQFF	TGCGCCAGCAGACATATTGGGAATGAGCAGTTCTTC
TRBJ2-5	NA	few	TRBV7-2	CASSYHRAVLKTQYF	TGTGCCAGCAGCTATCACAGGGCCGTCCTAAAGACCCAGTACTTC
TRBJ2-3	NA	few	TRBV6-6	CASSYFPILRRSPGQYF	TGTGCCAGCAGTTACTTCCCCATCTTGAGGCGGTCTCCAGGGCAGTATTTT
TRBJ2-5	NA	NA	TRBV28	CASRVGPRRGEQYF	TGTGCCAGCAGAGTGGGTCCGAGAAGAGGGGAGCAGTACTTC
TRBJ2-1	TRBD2	NA	TRBV29-1	CSGRLAALLTSSYNEQFF	TGCAGCGGCCGACTAGCGGCCCTGCTAACAAGCTCCTACAATGAGCAGTTCTTC
TRBJ2-5	NA	few	TRBV7-3	CASRDISGGETQYF	TGTGCCAGCAGGGATATTTCAGGAGGCGAGACCCAGTACTTC
TRBJ1-6	NA	NA	TRBV4-1	CASSLPDNSPLHF	TGCGCCAGCAGCCTTCCAGACAATTCACCCCTCCACTTT
TRBJ2-5	NA	NA	TRBV9	CASSTLGGQETQYF	TGTGCCAGCAGCACTCTTGGAGGCCAAGAGACCCAGTACTTC
TRBJ1-2	NA	NA	TRBV25-1	CASSERRTGYGYTF	TGTGCCAGCAGTGAGAGGCGTACTGGCTATGGCTACACCTTC
TRBJ2-7	NA	NA	TRBV6-5	CASSPMWDSYEQYF	TGTGCCAGCAGTCCCATGTGGGACTCCTACGAGCAGTACTTC
TRBJ2-5	NA	NA	TRBV20-1	CSARDDAGRETQYF	TGCAGTGCTAGAGATGATGCAGGGAGGGAGACCCAGTACTTC
TRBJ1-5	NA	NA	TRBV5-6	CASSLGGGKQPQHF	TGTGCCAGCAGCTTGGGTGGGGGAAAGCAGCCCCAGCATTTT
TRBJ2-1	TRBD2	NA	TRBV12-3/TRBV12-4	CASRRLARSSYNEQFF	TGTGCCAGCAGGAGACTAGCGAGGAGCTCCTACAATGAGCAGTTCTTC
TRBJ2-7	NA	few	TRBV28	CASASGSSYEQYF	TGTGCCAGCGCCAGTGGAAGCTCCTACGAGCAGTACTTC
TRBJ2-1	TRBD2	few	TRBV5-1	CASSTRPSGRENEQFF	TGCGCCAGCAGCACCCGGCCTAGCGGGAGGGAAAATGAGCAGTTCTTC
TRBJ2-3	NA	few	TRBV14	CASSHPGGRRNTQYF	TGTGCCAGCAGCCACCCCGGGGGTAGGAGAAATACGCAGTATTTT
TRBJ1-2	TRBD1	few	TRBV6-1	CASSELPGGLYGYTF	TGTGCCAGCAGTGAACTTCCAGGGGGGCTCTATGGCTACACCTTC
TRBJ2-7	NA	NA	TRBV4-2	CASSQETYSYEQYF	TGTGCCAGCAGCCAAGAGACTTACTCCTACGAGCAGTACTTC
TRBJ1-5	NA	NA	TRBV20-1	CSAGRASEFNQHF	TGCAGTGCTGGCCGGGCCTCGGAATTTAACCAGCATTTT
TRBJ2-2	NA	NA	TRBV27	CASSILGPGTGELFF	TGTGCCAGCAGTATACTAGGGCCTGGCACCGGGGAGCTGTTTTTT
TRBJ2-1	TRBD2	NA	TRBV20-1	CSADPTSGRAIGDEQFF	TGCAGTGCAGACCCAACTAGCGGGAGGGCCATCGGAGATGAGCAGTTCTTC
TRBJ2-5	TRBD1	NA	TRBV29-1	CSVENTGGSQETQYF	TGCAGCGTTGAAAACACAGGGGGCAGTCAAGAGACCCAGTACTTC
TRBJ2-6	NA	NA	TRBV6-2/TRBV6-3	CASSYGDPGANVLTF	TGTGCCAGCAGTTACGGAGATCCTGGGGCCAACGTCCTGACTTTC
TRBJ2-7	TRBD1	few	TRBV13	CASSWGTGQGSSYEQYF	TGTGCCAGCAGCTGGGGGACGGGACAGGGTTCTTCCTACGAGCAGTACTTC
TRBJ1-1	NA	once	TRBV19	CASSRSKNTEAFF	TGTGCCAGTAGCCGATCCAAGAACACTGAAGCTTTCTTT
TRBJ2-7	NA	NA	TRBV28	CASSWWDEQYF	TGTGCCAGCAGTTGGTGGGACGAGCAGTACTTC